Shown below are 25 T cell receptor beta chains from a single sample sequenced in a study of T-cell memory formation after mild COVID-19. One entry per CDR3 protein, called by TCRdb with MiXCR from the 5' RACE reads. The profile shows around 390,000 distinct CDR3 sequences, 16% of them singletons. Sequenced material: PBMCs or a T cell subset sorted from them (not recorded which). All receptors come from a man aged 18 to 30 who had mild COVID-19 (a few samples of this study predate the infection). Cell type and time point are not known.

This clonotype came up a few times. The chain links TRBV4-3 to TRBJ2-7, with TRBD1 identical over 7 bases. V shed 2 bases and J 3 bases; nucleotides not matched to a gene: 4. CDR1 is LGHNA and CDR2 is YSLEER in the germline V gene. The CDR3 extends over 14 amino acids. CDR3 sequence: CASSQRAGGYEQYF. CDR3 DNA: TGCGCCAGCAGCCAACGTGCAGGGGGCTACGAGCAGTACTTC.

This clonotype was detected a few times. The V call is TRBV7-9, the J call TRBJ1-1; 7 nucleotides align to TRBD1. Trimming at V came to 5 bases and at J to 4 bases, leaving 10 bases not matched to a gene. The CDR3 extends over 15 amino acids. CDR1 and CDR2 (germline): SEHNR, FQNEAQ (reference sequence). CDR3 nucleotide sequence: TGTGCCAGCAGCCTCTCGACAGGGTTGGGCACTGAAGCTTTCTTT. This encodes CASSLSTGLGTEAFF.

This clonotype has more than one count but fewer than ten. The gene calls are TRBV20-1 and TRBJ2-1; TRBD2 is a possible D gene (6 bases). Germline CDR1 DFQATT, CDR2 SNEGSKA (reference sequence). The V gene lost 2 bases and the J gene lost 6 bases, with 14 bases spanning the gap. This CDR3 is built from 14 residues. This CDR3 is CSARLPGLPNEQFF. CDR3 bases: TGCAGTGCTAGATTACCGGGACTTCCCAATGAGCAGTTCTTC.

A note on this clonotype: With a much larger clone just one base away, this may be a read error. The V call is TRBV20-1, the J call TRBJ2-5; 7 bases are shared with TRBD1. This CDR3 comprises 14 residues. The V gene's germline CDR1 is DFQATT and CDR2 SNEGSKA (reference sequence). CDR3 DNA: TGCAGTGCTTCTTCCCGAGGGGGCAAAGATACCCAGTACTTC. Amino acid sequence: CSASSRGGKDTQYF.

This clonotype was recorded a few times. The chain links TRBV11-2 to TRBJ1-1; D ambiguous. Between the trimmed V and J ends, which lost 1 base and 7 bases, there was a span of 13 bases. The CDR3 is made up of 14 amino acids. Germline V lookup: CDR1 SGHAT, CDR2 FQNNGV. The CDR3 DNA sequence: TGTGCCAGCAGCTTAGGTGTGGCACTAAGTGAAGCTTTCTTT. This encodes CASSLGVALSEAFF.

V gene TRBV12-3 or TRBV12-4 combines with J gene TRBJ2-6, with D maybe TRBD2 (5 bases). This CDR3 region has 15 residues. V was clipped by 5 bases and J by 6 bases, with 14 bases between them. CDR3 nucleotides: TGTGCCAGCAGTCCCCGGACTTTTTCGGCCAACGTCCTGACTTTC. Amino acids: CASSPRTFSANVLTF.

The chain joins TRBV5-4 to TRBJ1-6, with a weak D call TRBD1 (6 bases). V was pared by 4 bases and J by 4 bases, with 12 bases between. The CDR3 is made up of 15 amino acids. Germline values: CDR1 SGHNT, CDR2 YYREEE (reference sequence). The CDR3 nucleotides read TGTGCCAGCAGCCGGGGGGGCCTGTATAATTCACCCCTCCACTTT. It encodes CASSRGGLYNSPLHF.

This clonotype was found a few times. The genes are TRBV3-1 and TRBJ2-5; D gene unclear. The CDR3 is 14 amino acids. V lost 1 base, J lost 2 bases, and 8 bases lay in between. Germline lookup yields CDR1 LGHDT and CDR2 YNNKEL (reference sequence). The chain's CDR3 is CASSQGYPQETQYF. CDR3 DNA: TGTGCCAGCAGCCAAGGCTACCCACAAGAGACCCAGTACTTC.

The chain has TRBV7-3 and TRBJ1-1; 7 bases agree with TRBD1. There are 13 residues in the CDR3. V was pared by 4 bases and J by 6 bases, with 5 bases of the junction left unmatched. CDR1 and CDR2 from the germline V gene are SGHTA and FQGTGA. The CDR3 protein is CASSSVQGSEAFF. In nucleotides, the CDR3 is TGTGCCAGCAGCTCGGTACAGGGGTCTGAAGCTTTCTTT.

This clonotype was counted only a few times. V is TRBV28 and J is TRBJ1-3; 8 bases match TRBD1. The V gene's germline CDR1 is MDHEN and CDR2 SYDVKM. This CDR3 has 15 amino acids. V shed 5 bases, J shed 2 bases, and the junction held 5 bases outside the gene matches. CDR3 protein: CASSAPQGAGNTIYF. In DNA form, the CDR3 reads TGTGCCAGCAGTGCACCACAGGGGGCTGGAAACACCATATATTTT.

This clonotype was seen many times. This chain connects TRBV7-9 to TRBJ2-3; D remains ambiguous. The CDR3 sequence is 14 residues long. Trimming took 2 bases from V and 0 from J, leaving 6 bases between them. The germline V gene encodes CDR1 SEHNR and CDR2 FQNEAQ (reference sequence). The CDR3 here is CASSLRSSTDTQYF. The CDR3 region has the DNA TGTGCCAGCAGCTTACGGTCCAGCACAGATACGCAGTATTTT.

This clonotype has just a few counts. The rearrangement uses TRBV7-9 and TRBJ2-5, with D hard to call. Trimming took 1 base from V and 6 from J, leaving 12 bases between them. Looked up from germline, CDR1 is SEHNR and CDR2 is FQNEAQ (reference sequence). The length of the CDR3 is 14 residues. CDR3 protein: CASSLDSIWQTQYF. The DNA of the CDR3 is TGTGCCAGCAGCTTAGACTCCATTTGGCAGACCCAGTACTTC.

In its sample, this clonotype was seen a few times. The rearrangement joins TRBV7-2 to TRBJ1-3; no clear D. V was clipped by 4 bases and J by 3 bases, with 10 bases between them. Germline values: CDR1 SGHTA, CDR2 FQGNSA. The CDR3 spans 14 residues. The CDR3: CASSSAMFGNTIYF. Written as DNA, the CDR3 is TGTGCCAGCAGCTCCGCTATGTTTGGAAACACCATATATTTT.

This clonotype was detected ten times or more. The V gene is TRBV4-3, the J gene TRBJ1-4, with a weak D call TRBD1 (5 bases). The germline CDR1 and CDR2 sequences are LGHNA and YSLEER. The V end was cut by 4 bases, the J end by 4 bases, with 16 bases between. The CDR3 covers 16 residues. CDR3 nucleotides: TGCGCCAGCAGCCCAAACGAGGGGTCGGGTAATGAAAAACTGTTTTTT. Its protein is CASSPNEGSGNEKLFF.

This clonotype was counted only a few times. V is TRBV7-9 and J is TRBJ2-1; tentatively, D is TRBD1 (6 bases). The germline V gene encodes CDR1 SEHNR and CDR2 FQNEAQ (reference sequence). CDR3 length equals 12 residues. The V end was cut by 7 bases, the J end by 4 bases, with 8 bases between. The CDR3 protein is CASTQGYNEQFF. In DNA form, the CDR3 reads TGTGCCAGCACCCAGGGGTACAATGAGCAGTTCTTC.

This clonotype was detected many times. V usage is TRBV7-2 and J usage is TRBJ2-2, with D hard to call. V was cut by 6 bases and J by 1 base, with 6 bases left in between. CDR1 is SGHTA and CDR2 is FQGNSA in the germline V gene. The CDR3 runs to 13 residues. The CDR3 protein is CASSSVNTGELFF. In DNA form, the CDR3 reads TGTGCCAGCAGTTCAGTGAACACCGGGGAGCTGTTTTTT.

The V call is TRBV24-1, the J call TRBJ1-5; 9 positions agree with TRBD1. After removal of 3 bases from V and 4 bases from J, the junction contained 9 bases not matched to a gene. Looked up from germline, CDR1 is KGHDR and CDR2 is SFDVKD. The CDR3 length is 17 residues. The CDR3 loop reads CATSDPGQGYGNQPQHF. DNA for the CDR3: TGTGCCACCAGTGATCCTGGACAGGGGTATGGTAATCAGCCCCAGCATTTT.

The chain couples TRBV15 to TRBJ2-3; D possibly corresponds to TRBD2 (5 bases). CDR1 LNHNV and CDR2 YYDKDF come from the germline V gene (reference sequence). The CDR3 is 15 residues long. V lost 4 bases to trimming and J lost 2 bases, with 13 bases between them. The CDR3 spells CATSTQPGVTDTQYF. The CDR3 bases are TGTGCCACCAGCACCCAACCCGGGGTCACAGATACGCAGTATTTT.

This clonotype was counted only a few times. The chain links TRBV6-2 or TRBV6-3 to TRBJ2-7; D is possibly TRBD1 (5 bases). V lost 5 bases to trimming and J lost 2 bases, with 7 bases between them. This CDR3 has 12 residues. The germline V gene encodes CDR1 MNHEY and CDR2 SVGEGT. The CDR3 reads CASSDSPYEQYV. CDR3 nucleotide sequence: TGTGCCAGCAGTGACAGCCCCTACGAGCAGTACGTC.

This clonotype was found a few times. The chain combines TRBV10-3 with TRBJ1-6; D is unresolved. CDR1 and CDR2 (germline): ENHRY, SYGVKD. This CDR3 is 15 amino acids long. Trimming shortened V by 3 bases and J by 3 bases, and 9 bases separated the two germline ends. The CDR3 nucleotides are TGTGCCATCAGTGAAGGGAACATCTATAATTCACCCCTCCACTTT. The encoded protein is CAISEGNIYNSPLHF.

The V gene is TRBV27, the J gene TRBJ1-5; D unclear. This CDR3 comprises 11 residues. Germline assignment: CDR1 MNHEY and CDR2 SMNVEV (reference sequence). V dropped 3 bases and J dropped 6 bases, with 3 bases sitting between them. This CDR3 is CASSFSQPQHF. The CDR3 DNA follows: TGTGCCAGCAGTTTTAGTCAGCCCCAGCATTTT.

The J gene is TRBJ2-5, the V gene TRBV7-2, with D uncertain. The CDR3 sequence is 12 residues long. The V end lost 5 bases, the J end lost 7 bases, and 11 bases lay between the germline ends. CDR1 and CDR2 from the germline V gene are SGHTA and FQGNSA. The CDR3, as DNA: TGTGCCAGCAGCCAGACCGCCGGGACCCAGTACTTC. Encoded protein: CASSQTAGTQYF.

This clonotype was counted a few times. The CDR3 DNA reads as TGTGCCAGTCATAGCGCAACAGGGGAGACCCAGTACTTC. Translated, it gives CASHSATGETQYF. This chain connects TRBV2 to TRBJ2-5; maybe TRBD1 (6 bases). Between the trimmed V and J ends, which lost 9 bases and 5 bases, there was a span of 16 bases. The length of the CDR3 is 13 residues. CDR1 and CDR2 (germline): SNHLY, FYNNEI.

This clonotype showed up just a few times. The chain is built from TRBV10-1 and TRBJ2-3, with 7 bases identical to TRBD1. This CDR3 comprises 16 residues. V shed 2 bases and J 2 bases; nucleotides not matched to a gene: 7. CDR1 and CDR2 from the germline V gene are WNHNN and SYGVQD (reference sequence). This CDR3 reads CASSEGRDSLTDTQYF. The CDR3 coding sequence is TGCGCCAGCAGTGAGGGCCGGGACAGCCTCACAGATACGCAGTATTTT.

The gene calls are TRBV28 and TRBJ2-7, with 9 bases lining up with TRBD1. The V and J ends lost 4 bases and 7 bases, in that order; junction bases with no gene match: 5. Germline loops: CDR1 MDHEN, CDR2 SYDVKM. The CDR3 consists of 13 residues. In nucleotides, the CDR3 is TGTGCCAGCAGTTCGGGGACAGGGAGTGAGCAGTACGTC. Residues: CASSSGTGSEQYV.